A selection of T cell receptor beta chains follows, all from one sample in a study of B cell selection in AIRE deficiency. The data were produced by immunoSEQ multiplex PCR, yet TCRdb's version contains in-frame clones alone and is incomplete. Here the sample spans about 21,000 clones, roughly 98% being singletons. The sequencing sample was made of conventional CD4+ T cells sorted from PBMCs. The receptors originated from a human donor with AIRE deficiency. Both conserved end residues are part of each CDR3. A D gene is named only where the DNA matches it firmly. Size tells how often a clone was seen (once, few, many) or the class of an expanded clone, and some rows leave it out.

D: TRBD1
J: TRBJ1-1
V: TRBV5-6
size: NA
CDR3: CASSLDVGRGYTEAFF
DNA: TGTGCCAGCAGCTTGGACGTAGGCAGGGGGTACACTGAAGCTTTCTTT

D: NA
J: TRBJ1-1
V: TRBV29-1
size: once
CDR3: CSVQVWDTEAFF
DNA: TGCAGTGTCCAGGTATGGGACACTGAAGCTTTCTTT

D: NA
J: TRBJ2-3
V: TRBV5-1
size: NA
CDR3: CASSSGARHNQITQYF
DNA: TGCGCCAGCAGCAGTGGGGCCCGACACAATCAGATAACGCAGTATTTT

D: NA
J: TRBJ2-1
V: TRBV6-5
size: NA
CDR3: CASSGDLNEQFF
DNA: TGTGCCAGCAGCGGGGACTTAAATGAGCAGTTCTTC

D: NA
J: TRBJ1-4
V: TRBV19
size: NA
CDR3: CASSLVATNEKLFF
DNA: TGTGCCAGTAGCCTGGTTGCAACTAATGAAAAACTGTTTTTT

D: NA
J: TRBJ1-5
V: TRBV19
size: NA
CDR3: CASGVRSNQPQHF
DNA: TGTGCCAGTGGGGTGCGGAGCAATCAGCCCCAGCATTTT

D: NA
J: TRBJ1-2
V: TRBV18
size: NA
CDR3: CASSPPAERYGYTF
DNA: TGTGCCAGCTCACCACCGGCAGAGCGATATGGCTACACCTTC

D: TRBD1
J: TRBJ1-5
V: TRBV27
size: NA
CDR3: CASSPNRDSVNSNQPQHF
DNA: TGTGCCAGCAGTCCAAACCGGGACAGCGTAAATAGCAATCAGCCCCAGCATTTT

D: NA
J: TRBJ2-1
V: TRBV28
size: NA
CDR3: CASRDSGISYNEQFF
DNA: TGTGCCAGCAGAGACTCAGGGATCTCCTACAATGAGCAGTTCTTC

D: TRBD2
J: TRBJ2-7
V: TRBV2
size: NA
CDR3: CASSEGGYEQYF
DNA: TGTGCCAGCAGTGAGGGGGGGTACGAGCAGTACTTC

D: NA
J: TRBJ2-7
V: TRBV28
size: NA
CDR3: CASSLLSYEQYF
DNA: TGTGCCAGCAGTTTATTAAGTTACGAGCAGTACTTC

D: NA
J: TRBJ1-4
V: TRBV7-2
size: NA
CDR3: CASSLAGVGTGHEKLFF
DNA: TGTGCCAGCAGCTTAGCAGGGGTCGGGACGGGGCATGAAAAACTGTTTTTT

D: TRBD2
J: TRBJ2-2
V: TRBV14
size: NA
CDR3: CASSQVPSGKVTGELFF
DNA: TGTGCCAGCAGCCAAGTACCTAGCGGGAAAGTTACCGGGGAGCTGTTTTTT

D: NA
J: TRBJ1-5
V: TRBV6-5
size: NA
CDR3: CASSSRGQFSNQPQHF
DNA: TGTGCCAGCAGTTCCCGCGGACAGTTTAGCAATCAGCCCCAGCATTTT

D: TRBD1
J: TRBJ1-1
V: TRBV28
size: NA
CDR3: CASSSDRGTEAFF
DNA: TGTGCCAGCAGTTCGGACAGGGGGACTGAAGCTTTCTTT